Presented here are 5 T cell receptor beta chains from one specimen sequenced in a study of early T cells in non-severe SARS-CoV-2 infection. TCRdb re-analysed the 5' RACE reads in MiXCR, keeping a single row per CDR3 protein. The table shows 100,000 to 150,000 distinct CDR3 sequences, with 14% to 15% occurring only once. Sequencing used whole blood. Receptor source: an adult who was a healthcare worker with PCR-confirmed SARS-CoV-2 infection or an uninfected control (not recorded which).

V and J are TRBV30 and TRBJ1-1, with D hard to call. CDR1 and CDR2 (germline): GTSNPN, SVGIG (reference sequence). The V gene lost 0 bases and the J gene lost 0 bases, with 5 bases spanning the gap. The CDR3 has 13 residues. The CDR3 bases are TGTGCCTGGAGTGTGGGTATGAACACTGAAGCTTTCTTT. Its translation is CAWSVGMNTEAFF.

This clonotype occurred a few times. CDR3 loop: CSAGRTSGGRYNEQFF. CDR3 bases: TGCAGTGCTGGCCGGACTAGCGGGGGGCGTTACAATGAGCAGTTCTTC. The chain uses TRBV20-1 and TRBJ2-1; TRBD2 aligns across 14 bases. Trimming removed 5 bases from V and 4 bases from J; junction bases left unmatched: 7. Germline CDR1 DFQATT, CDR2 SNEGSKA (reference sequence). The CDR3 runs to 16 residues.

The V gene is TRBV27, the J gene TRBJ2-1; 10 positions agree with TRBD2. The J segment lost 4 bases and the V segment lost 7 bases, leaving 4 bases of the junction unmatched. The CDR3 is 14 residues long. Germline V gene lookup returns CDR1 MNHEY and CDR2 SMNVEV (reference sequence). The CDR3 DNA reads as TGTGCCAGCATTTCACTAGCGGGGTACAATGAGCAGTTCTTC. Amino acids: CASISLAGYNEQFF.

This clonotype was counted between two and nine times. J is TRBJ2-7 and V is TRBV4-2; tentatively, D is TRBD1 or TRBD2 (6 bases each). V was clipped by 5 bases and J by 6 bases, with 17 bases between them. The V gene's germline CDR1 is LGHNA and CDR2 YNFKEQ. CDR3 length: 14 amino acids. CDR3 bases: TGTGCCAGCAGCTTGGGGGGCTCGTGGGGCGAGCAGTACTTC. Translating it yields CASSLGGSWGEQYF.

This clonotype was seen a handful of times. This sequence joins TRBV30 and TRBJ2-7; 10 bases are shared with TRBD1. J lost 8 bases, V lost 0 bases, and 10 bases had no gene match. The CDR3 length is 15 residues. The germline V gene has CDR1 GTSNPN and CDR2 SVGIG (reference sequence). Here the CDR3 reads CAWSVPGTGALKQYF. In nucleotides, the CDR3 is TGTGCCTGGAGTGTGCCCGGGACAGGGGCTCTCAAGCAGTACTTC.